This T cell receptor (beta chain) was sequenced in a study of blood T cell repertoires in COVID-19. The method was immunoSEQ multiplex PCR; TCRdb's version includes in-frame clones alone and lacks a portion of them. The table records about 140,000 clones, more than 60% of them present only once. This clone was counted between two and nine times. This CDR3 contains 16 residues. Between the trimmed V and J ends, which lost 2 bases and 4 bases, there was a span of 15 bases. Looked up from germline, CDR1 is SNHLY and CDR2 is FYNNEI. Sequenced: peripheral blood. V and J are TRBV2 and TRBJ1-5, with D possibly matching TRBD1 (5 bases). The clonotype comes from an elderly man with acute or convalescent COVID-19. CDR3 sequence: CASSELGGRVNQPQHF. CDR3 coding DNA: TGTGCCAGCAGTGAATTGGGGGGGAGGGTAAATCAGCCCCAGCATTTT.